This T cell receptor (beta chain) was recorded in a study of T-cell reconstitution after alpha-beta-depleted transplantation in children. The CDR3 extends over 18 amino acids. Germline V lookup: CDR1 SGHVS, CDR2 FQNEAQ. Trimming cost V 2 bases and J 0 bases, with 17 bases left between them. Study-wide findings and caveats: Among T cells one year after transplant, newly produced cells accounted for most counts and diversity. Some patients' high day-60 TCRbeta diversity was traced to surviving recipient T cells and thymic progenitors. The study reportedly traced alpha-beta T cells about two months after transplant to several hundred expanded graft clones.

With regard to this clonotype: Its matching antigen is unknown.

The TCRbeta library incorporated unique molecular identifiers. TCRdb re-called the PCR reads through MiXCR, storing one row per CDR3 protein. The sample records approximately 230,000 distinct CDR3 sequences, 24% being singletons. The chain carries TRBV7-8 and TRBJ2-1; D is uncertain. This clonotype was sampled from a female patient aged 2-15 years who had a stem cell transplant for congenital amegakaryocytic thrombocytopenia, so the T cells may come from the graft donor. The sequencing here drew on PBMCs, mostly from graft donor cells, taken 360 days after TCRalphabeta/CD19-depleted stem cell transplant. CDR3 loop: CASSLPIYITSSYNEQFF. CDR3 coding DNA: TGTGCCAGCAGCTTACCGATCTACATAACGAGCTCCTACAATGAGCAGTTCTTC.